One T cell receptor (beta chain) is described in this entry. Antigen specificity is unknown. CDR1 and CDR2 from the germline V gene are MNHNY and SVGAGI (reference sequence). V was shortened by 5 bases and J by 2 bases, with 4 bases between the two germline ends. There are 11 residues in the CDR3. This record belongs to a study of PD-1 blockade in classical Hodgkin lymphoma. Across the whole study: Patients had nivolumab dosed at 3 mg/kg, delivered intravenously every 2 weeks. General study results and limits: Significant TCR diversity gains by C4D1 occurred in CD4+ but not CD8+ cells. Similar baseline diversity was found in complete responders and newly diagnosed patients.

Time point denoted: cycle 4 day 1 (C4D1), after more than five weeks of nivolumab. Relapse after autologous stem cell transplantation occurred in every patient, and brentuximab vedotin exposure varied. Patients reached a best response of complete response, partial response or progressive disease. The repertoire was sequenced with immunoSEQ multiplex PCR; TCRdb's copy has only in-frame clones and lacks some. Among over 25,000 clones listed, roughly 76% were seen once. The input for sequencing was peripheral blood mononuclear cells (PBMCs), taken before the fourth cycle of nivolumab. V is TRBV6-6 and J is TRBJ2-7; D is undetermined. This clonotype originated in a human donor with classical Hodgkin lymphoma. Here the CDR3 DNA reads TGTGCCAGCAGTAAGGCCTACGAGCAGTACTTC. It yields the protein CASSKAYEQYF.